This T cell receptor (beta chain) is from a study of Graves' ophthalmopathy and Graves' hyperthyroidism. Turning to the study itself: Over 18 months of follow-up, stable hyperthyroidism required that no ophthalmopathy appear.

This clonotype was picked up a small number of times. RNA served as the template for amplifying TCR beta CDR3 regions. RT-PCR in the first round used HTBI primers; a second-round multiplex PCR followed. Each CDR3 protein gets one entry after TCRdb re-called the multiplex PCR reads with MiXCR. The table lists about 550,000 distinct CDR3 sequences, 35% to 45% of them singletons. The CDR3 loop spans 15 amino acids. Germline V gives CDR1 SEHNR, CDR2 FQNEAQ (reference sequence). Trimming left V 7 bases short and J 0 bases short, with 15 bases between. Clinical symptoms, serum thyroxine, TRAb, thyroid ultrasound and orbital computed tomography formed the basis of diagnosis.

Sequencing used peripheral blood or thyroid tissue (not recorded which). The chain uses TRBV7-9 and TRBJ1-1, with D unclear. The TCR originated in an adult man with Graves' hyperthyroidism. The CDR3 protein is CASIQSRVLNTEAFF. The CDR3 DNA reads as TGTGCCAGCATCCAATCCCGGGTCCTGAACACTGAAGCTTTCTTT.